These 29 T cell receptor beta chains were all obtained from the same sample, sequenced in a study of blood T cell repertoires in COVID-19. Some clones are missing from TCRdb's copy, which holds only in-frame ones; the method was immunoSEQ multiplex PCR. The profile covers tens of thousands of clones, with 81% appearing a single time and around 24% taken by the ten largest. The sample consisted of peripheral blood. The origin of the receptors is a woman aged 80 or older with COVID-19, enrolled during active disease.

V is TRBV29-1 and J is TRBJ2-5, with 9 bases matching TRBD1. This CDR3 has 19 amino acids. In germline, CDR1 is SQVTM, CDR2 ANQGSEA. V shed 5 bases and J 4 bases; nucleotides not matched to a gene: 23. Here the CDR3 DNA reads TGCAGCGTTCGTTACGGGACAGGGAGCGGAGGCTCGAGGCTAGAGACCCAGTACTTC. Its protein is CSVRYGTGSGGSRLETQYF. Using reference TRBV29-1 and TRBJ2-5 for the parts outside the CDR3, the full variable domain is SAVISQKPSRDICQRGTSLTIQCQVDSQVTMMFWYRQQPGQSLTLIATANQGSEATYESGFVIDKFPISRPNLTFSTLTVSNMSPEDSSIYLCSVRYGTGSGGSRLETQYFGPGTRLLVL.

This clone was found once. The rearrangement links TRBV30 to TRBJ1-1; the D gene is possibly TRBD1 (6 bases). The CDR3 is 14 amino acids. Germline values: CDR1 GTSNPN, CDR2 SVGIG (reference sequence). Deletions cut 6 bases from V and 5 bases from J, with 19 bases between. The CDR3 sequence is CACLGRGVRTEAFF. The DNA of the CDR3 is TGTGCCTGCCTTGGGAGGGGGGTACGGACTGAAGCTTTCTTT.

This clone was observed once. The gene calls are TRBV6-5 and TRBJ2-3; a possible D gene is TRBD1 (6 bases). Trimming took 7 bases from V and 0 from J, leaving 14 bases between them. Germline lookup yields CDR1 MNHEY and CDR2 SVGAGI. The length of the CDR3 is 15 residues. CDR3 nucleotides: TGTGCCAGCACTGTCAGGACAGTTAGCACAGATACGCAGTATTTT. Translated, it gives CASTVRTVSTDTQYF.

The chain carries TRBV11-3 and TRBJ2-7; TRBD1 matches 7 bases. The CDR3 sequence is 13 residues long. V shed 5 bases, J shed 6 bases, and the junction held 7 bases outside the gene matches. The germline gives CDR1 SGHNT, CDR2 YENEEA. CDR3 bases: TGTGCCAGCAGCAGGGACAGCCTGGCCGAGCAGTACTTC. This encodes CASSRDSLAEQYF. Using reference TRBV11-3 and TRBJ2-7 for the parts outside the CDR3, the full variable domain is EAGVVQSPRYKIIEKKQPVAFWCNPISGHNTLYWYLQNLGQGPELLIRYENEEAVDDSQLPKDRFSAERLKGVDSTLKIQPAELGDSAVYLCASSRDSLAEQYFGPGTRLTVT.

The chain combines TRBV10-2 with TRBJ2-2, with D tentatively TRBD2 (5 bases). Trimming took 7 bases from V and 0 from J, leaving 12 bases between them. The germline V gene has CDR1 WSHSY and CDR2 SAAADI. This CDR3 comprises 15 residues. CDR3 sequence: CASKKGGPNTGELFF. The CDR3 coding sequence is TGCGCCAGCAAGAAGGGCGGGCCGAACACCGGGGAGCTGTTTTTT.

Here the CDR3 DNA reads TGTGCCAGCAATAATCCGTATGGCTACACCTTC. It yields the protein CASNNPYGYTF. This chain uses TRBV28 with TRBJ1-2; D is undetermined. V lost 7 bases and J lost 5, with 8 bases in between. Germline assignment: CDR1 MDHEN and CDR2 SYDVKM. The CDR3 runs 11 residues.

CDR3 DNA sequence: TGTGCCAGCAGCCAGGGGACTAGCGGAGAGCAGTTCTTC. Its protein product is CASSQGTSGEQFF. V and J are TRBV3-1 (or the pseudogene TRBV3-2) and TRBJ2-1; the match to TRBD2 covers 11 bases. The germline gives CDR1 LGHDT, CDR2 YNNKEL (reference sequence). J was trimmed by 10 bases and V by 3 bases; bases with no gene match: 2. The CDR3 sequence is 13 residues long.

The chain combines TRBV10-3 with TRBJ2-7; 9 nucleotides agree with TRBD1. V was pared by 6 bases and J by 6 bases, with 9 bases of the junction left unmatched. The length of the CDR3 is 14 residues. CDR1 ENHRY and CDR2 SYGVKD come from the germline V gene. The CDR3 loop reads CAIRPGQGGGEQYF. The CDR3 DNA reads TGTGCCATCAGACCGGGACAGGGAGGAGGCGAGCAGTACTTC.

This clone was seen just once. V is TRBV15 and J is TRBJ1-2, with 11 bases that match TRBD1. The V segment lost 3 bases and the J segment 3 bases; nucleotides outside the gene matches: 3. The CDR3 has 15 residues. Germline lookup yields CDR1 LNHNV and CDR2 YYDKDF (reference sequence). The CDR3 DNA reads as TGTGCCACCAGCAGGGACAGGGGGCAGGACTATGGCTACACCTTC. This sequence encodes CATSRDRGQDYGYTF. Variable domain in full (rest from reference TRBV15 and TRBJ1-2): DAMVIQNPRYQVTQFGKPVTLSCSQTLNHNVMYWYQQKSSQAPKLLFHYYDKDFNNEADTPDNFQSRRPNTSFCFLDIRSPGLGDTAMYLCATSRDRGQDYGYTFGSGTRLTVV.

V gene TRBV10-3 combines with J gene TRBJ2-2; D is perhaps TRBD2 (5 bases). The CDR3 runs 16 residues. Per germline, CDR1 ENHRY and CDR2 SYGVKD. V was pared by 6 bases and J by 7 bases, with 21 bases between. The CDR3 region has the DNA TGTGCCATCAGCGGGTCGCGGAGAGGGTACCACGGGGAGCTGTTTTTT. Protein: CAISGSRRGYHGELFF.

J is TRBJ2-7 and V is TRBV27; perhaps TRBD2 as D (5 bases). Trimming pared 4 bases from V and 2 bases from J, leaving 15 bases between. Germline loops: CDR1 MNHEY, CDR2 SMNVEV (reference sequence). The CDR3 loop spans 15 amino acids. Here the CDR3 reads CASSSASYGTYEQYF. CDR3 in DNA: TGTGCCAGCAGTTCCGCTAGCTATGGCACCTACGAGCAGTACTTC.

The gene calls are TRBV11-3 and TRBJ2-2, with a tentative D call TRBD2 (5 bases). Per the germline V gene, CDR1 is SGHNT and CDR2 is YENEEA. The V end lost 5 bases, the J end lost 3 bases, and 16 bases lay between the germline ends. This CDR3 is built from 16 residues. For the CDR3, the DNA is TGTGCCAGCAGCCCCACTGGGAGATATCACACCGGGGAGCTGTTTTTT. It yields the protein CASSPTGRYHTGELFF.

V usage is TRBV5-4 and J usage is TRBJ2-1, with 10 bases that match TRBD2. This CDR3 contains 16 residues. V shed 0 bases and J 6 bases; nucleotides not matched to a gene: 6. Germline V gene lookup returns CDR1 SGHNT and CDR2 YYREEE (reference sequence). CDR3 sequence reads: CASSLAGASGSNEQFF. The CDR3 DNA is TGTGCCAGCAGCTTGGCAGGGGCTAGCGGGAGCAATGAGCAGTTCTTC.

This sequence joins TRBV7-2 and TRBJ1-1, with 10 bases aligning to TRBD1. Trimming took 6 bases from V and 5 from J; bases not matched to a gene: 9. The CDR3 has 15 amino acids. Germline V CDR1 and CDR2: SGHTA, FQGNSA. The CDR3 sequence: CASSPPTGGQTEAFF. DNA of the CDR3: TGTGCCAGCAGTCCTCCGACAGGGGGCCAAACTGAAGCTTTCTTT.

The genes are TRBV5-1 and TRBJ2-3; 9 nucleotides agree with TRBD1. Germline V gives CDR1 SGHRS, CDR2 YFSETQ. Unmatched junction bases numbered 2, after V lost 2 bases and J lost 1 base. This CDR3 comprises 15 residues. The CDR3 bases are TGCGCCAGCAGCTTTTGGACAGGGGGCACAGATACGCAGTATTTT. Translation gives CASSFWTGGTDTQYF.

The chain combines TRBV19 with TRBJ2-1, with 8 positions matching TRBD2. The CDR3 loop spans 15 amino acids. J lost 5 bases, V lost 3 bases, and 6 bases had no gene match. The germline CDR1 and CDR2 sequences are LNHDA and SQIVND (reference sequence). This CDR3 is CASSIQRGFHNEQFF. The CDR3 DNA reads TGTGCCAGTAGTATCCAGCGGGGGTTCCACAATGAGCAGTTCTTC.

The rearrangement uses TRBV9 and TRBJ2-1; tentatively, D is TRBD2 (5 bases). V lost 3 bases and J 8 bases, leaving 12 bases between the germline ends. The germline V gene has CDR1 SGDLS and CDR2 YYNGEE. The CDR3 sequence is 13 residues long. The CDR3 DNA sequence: TGTGCCAGCAGCGGGTCTAGCTGGGATGAGCAGTTCTTC. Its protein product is CASSGSSWDEQFF.

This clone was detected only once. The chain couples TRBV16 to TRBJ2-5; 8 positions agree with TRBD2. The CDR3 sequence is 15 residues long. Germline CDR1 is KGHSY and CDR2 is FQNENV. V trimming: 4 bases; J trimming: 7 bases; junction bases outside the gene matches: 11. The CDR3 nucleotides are TGTGCCAGCAGCCTCAATCACCGGGGACTAGGGACCCAGTACTTC. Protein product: CASSLNHRGLGTQYF.

The CDR3, as DNA: TGTGCCAGCTCACCGGGAGGGGCTCAGCCCCAGCATTTT. This encodes CASSPGGAQPQHF. V usage is TRBV18 and J usage is TRBJ1-5, with a weak D call TRBD1 (5 bases). The CDR3 loop spans 13 amino acids. Germline V gives CDR1 KGHSH, CDR2 LQKENI. Trimming removed 3 bases from V and 6 bases from J, with 9 bases in between.

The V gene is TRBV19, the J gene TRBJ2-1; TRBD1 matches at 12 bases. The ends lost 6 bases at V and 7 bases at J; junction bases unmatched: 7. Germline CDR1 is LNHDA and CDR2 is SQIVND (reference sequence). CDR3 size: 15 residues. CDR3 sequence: CASSGGQGAYNEQFF. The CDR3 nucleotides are TGTGCCAGTAGCGGGGGACAGGGGGCTTATAATGAGCAGTTCTTC.

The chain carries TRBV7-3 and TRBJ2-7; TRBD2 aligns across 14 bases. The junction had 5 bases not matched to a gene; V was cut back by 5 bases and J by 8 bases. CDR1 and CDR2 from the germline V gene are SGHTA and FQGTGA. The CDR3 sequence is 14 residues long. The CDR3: CASSLGTSGSKQYF. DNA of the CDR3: TGTGCCAGCAGCCTCGGGACTAGCGGGAGCAAGCAGTACTTC.

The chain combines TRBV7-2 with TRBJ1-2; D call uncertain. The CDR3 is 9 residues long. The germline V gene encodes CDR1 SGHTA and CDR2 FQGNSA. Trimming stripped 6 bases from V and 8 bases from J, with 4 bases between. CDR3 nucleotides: TGTGCCAGCAGGCAGGGCTACACCTTC. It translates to CASRQGYTF.

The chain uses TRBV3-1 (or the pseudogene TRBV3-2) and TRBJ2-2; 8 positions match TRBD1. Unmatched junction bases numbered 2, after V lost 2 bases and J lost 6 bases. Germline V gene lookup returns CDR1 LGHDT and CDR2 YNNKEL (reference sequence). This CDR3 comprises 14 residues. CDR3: CASSQQGAPGELFF. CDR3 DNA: TGTGCCAGCAGCCAACAGGGGGCGCCCGGGGAGCTGTTTTTT.

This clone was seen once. The CDR3 DNA reads TGTGCCAGCCGGGACAGCGTCCACGAGCAGTACTTC. Protein product: CASRDSVHEQYF. The rearrangement joins TRBV27 to TRBJ2-7; 7 nucleotides agree with TRBD1. The germline gives CDR1 MNHEY, CDR2 SMNVEV (reference sequence). The CDR3 has 12 amino acids. V gave up 8 bases and J gave up 5 bases; unmatched junction bases: 6.

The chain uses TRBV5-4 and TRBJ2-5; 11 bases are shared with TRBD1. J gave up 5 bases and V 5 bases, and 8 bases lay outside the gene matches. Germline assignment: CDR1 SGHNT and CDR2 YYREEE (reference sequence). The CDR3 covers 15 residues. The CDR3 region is CASSRPGTGGETQYF. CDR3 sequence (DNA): TGTGCCAGCAGTCGACCCGGGACAGGGGGGGAGACCCAGTACTTC.

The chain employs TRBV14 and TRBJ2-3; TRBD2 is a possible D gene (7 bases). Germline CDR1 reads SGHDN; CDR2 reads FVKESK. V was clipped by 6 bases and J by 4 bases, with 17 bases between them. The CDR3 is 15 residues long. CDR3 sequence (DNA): TGTGCCAGCAGTCCCTTCGGGGGGCCTTCAGATACGCAGTATTTT. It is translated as CASSPFGGPSDTQYF.

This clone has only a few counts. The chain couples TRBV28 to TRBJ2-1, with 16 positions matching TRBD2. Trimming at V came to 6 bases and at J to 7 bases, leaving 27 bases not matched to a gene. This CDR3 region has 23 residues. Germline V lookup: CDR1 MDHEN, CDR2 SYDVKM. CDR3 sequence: CASSSSGRIGLWGLAGGQNEQFF. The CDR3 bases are TGTGCCAGCAGCTCAAGCGGGAGAATAGGATTGTGGGGACTAGCGGGAGGGCAAAATGAGCAGTTCTTC.

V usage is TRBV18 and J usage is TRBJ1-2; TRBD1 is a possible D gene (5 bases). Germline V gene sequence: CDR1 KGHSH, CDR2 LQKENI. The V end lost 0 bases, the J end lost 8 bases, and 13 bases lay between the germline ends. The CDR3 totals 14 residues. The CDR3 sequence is CASSPPTGAGGYTF. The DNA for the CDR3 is TGTGCCAGCTCACCACCGACCGGGGCGGGGGGCTACACCTTC.

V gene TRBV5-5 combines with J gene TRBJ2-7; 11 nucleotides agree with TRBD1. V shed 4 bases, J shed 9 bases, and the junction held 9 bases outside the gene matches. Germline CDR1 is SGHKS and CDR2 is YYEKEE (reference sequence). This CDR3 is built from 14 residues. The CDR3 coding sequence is TGTGCCAGCAGCCGGACAGGGGGCGTACCAGGGCAGTACTTC. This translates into CASSRTGGVPGQYF.